Below are 27 T cell receptor beta chains sequenced from a single sample in a study of shared clonotypes between healthy human individuals. The data were produced by immunoSEQ multiplex PCR, yet TCRdb's version contains in-frame clones alone and is incomplete. The sample records 650,000 to 750,000 clones, 72% being singletons. The source material was memory CD4+ T cells sorted from blood. Subset in this sample: CD45RA-negative fraction. Receptors were obtained from a woman in her twenties or thirties in good health.

This clone has ten or more counts. This sequence joins TRBV25-1 and TRBJ2-7; 13 positions agree with TRBD2. The CDR3 consists of 18 residues. CDR1 and CDR2 (germline): MGHDK, SYGVNS. The V segment lost 1 base and the J segment 2 bases; nucleotides outside the gene matches: 8. The CDR3 reads CASSESKTSGRNTYEQYF. In DNA form, the CDR3 reads TGTGCCAGCAGTGAATCCAAGACTAGCGGGAGGAATACCTACGAGCAGTACTTC.

This clone was seen only once. The chain couples TRBV20-1 to TRBJ1-1; D not resolved. There are 11 residues in the CDR3. The germline CDR1 and CDR2 sequences are DFQATT and SNEGSKA (reference sequence). The germline V and J ends were trimmed by 1 base and 8 bases, with 8 bases remaining between them. Here the CDR3 DNA reads TGCAGTGCTAGAGGGGTTCCCGAAGCTTTCTTT. This sequence encodes CSARGVPEAFF.

V usage is TRBV10-2 and J usage is TRBJ2-7; 9 nucleotides agree with TRBD2. This CDR3 is built from 13 residues. The trim removed 8 bases at V and 2 bases at J, leaving 4 bases unmatched. Per the germline V gene, CDR1 is WSHSY and CDR2 is SAAADI. This chain's CDR3 is CASGTSRTYEQYF. The CDR3 coding sequence is TGCGCCAGCGGGACTAGCAGGACCTACGAGCAGTACTTC.

This chain uses TRBV19 with TRBJ2-1, with TRBD2 matching over 11 bases. CDR1 is LNHDA, CDR2 SQIVND, per germline (reference sequence). This CDR3 spans 17 amino acids. Trimming cost V 6 bases and J 5 bases; bases outside gene matches: 12. The CDR3 DNA is TGTGCCAGTAGGATCTCCTCACTAGCGGGAGCCAACAATGAGCAGTTCTTC. This sequence encodes CASRISSLAGANNEQFF.

With respect to this clone: It is likely a read error: a sequence one base away is far more abundant. The rearrangement joins TRBV7-2 to TRBJ2-7; D unclear. Germline CDR1 reads SGHTA; CDR2 reads FQGNSA. The CDR3 is 12 amino acids. Trimming removed 0 bases from V and 2 bases from J, with 2 bases in between. The CDR3: CASSLAPYEQYF. CDR3 nucleotide sequence: TGTGCCAGCAGCTTAGCCCCCTACGAGCAGTACTTC. Using reference TRBV7-2 and TRBJ2-7 for the parts outside the CDR3, the full variable domain is GAGVSQSPSNKVTEKGKDVELRCDPISGHTALYWYRQSLGQGLEFLIYFQGNSAPDKSGLPSDRFSAERTGGSVSTLTIQRTQQEDSAVYLCASSLAPYEQYFGPGTRLTVT.

The rearrangement joins TRBV7-9 to TRBJ2-5, with D unresolved. The J call is doubtful: the DNA matches TRBJ2-7 better. The germline CDR1 and CDR2 sequences are SEHNR and FQNEAQ (reference sequence). This CDR3 has 14 amino acids. CDR3 amino acids: CASSSKLSVYEQYF. The CDR3 DNA reads TGTGCCAGCAGCTCAAAGCTAAGCGTCTACGAGCAGTACTTC.

V usage is TRBV28 and J usage is TRBJ2-3, with 7 bases lining up with TRBD2. The CDR3 is made up of 17 amino acids. The ends lost 3 bases at V and 4 bases at J; junction bases unmatched: 13. Germline values: CDR1 MDHEN, CDR2 SYDVKM. The CDR3 bases are TGTGCCAGCAGTTTGTGGGAAGACGGGAGGTTCTCAGATACGCAGTATTTT. Translation gives CASSLWEDGRFSDTQYF.

This clone was counted only a few times. The chain couples TRBV11-3 to TRBJ2-2; 9 bases align to TRBD2. Germline values: CDR1 SGHNT, CDR2 YENEEA. The trim removed 3 bases at V and 6 bases at J, leaving 5 bases unmatched. This CDR3 is 15 amino acids long. In nucleotides, the CDR3 is TGTGCCAGCAGCTTGCTAGCGGGAATGTCCGGGGAGCTGTTTTTT. Encoded protein: CASSLLAGMSGELFF.

This clone was counted between two and nine times. The V and J genes are TRBV7-7 and TRBJ1-1; maybe TRBD1 (6 bases). Germline V CDR1 and CDR2: SSHAT, FNYEAQ (reference sequence). The ends were cut back, 6 bases at V and 0 bases at J, with 11 bases in the middle. This CDR3 is built from 14 residues. CDR3 in amino acids: CASRPGQLNTEAFF. In DNA form, the CDR3 reads TGTGCCAGCAGACCCGGACAGTTGAACACTGAAGCTTTCTTT.

This chain connects TRBV5-4 to TRBJ2-7, with TRBD2 matching over 7 bases. Germline V gene sequence: CDR1 SGHNT, CDR2 YYREEE (reference sequence). The CDR3 spans 14 residues. Unmatched junction bases numbered 4, after V lost 0 bases and J lost 4 bases. CDR3 amino acids: CASSLGGGVYEQYF. Written as DNA, the CDR3 is TGTGCCAGCAGCTTGGGGGGAGGGGTTTACGAGCAGTACTTC.

At least ten counts were recorded for this clone. The chain combines TRBV7-9 with TRBJ1-2; D not certain. Trimming shortened V by 2 bases and J by 10 bases, and 11 bases separated the two germline ends. CDR3 length: 12 residues. In germline, CDR1 is SEHNR, CDR2 FQNEAQ (reference sequence). This CDR3 is CASSLIQPYYTF. CDR3 bases: TGTGCCAGCAGCTTAATACAACCGTACTACACCTTC. The full variable domain, in which reference TRBV7-9 and TRBJ1-2 provide the parts outside the CDR3, is DTGVSQNPRHKITKRGQNVTFRCDPISEHNRLYWYRQTLGQGPEFLTYFQNEAQLEKSRLLSDRFSAERPKGSFSTLEIQRTEQGDSAMYLCASSLIQPYYTFGSGTRLTVV.

V is TRBV5-4 and J is TRBJ2-3, with 7 bases that match TRBD2. Per the germline V gene, CDR1 is SGHNT and CDR2 is YYREEE (reference sequence). This CDR3 contains 17 residues. J was trimmed by 0 bases and V by 3 bases; bases with no gene match: 10. CDR3 coding DNA: TGTGCCAGCAGCTGGTTTTCCGGGACTACAAGCACAGATACGCAGTATTTT. Translating it yields CASSWFSGTTSTDTQYF. The full variable domain, rest sourced from reference TRBV5-4 and TRBJ2-3, is ETGVTQSPTHLIKTRGQQVTLRCSSQSGHNTVSWYQQALGQGPQFIFQYYREEENGRGNFPPRFSGLQFPNYSSELNVNALELDDSALYLCASSWFSGTTSTDTQYFGPGTRLTVL.

The chain uses TRBV2 and TRBJ1-2; D gene uncertain. Germline V CDR1 and CDR2: SNHLY, FYNNEI. The ends were cut back, 4 bases at V and 6 bases at J, with 15 bases in the middle. CDR3 size: 14 residues. The CDR3 here is CASSVRPVGDGYTF. The CDR3 DNA reads TGTGCCAGCAGTGTGAGGCCGGTTGGTGATGGCTACACCTTC.

This clone was seen a few times. The chain joins TRBV19 to TRBJ2-7; the D is unclear. The germline CDR1 and CDR2 sequences are LNHDA and SQIVND (reference sequence). The CDR3 is 14 residues long. Trimming pared 5 bases from V and 0 bases from J, leaving 11 bases between. DNA for the CDR3: TGTGCCAGTAGTCCAGGATCCAACTCCTACGAGCAGTACTTC. Its protein is CASSPGSNSYEQYF.

The chain links TRBV28 to TRBJ2-7, with TRBD2 matching 12 bases. Germline CDR1 and CDR2: MDHEN and SYDVKM. The CDR3 totals 18 residues. With V trimmed by 4 bases and J by 3 bases, 13 bases remained unmatched. The CDR3 reads CASSSPTSGRFRFYEQYF. The CDR3 bases are TGTGCCAGCAGTTCCCCCACTAGCGGGAGGTTCCGTTTCTACGAGCAGTACTTC.

The chain combines TRBV6-1 with TRBJ2-5; D gene uncertain. CDR3 length: 16 residues. The germline V gene encodes CDR1 MNHNS and CDR2 SASEGT. Trimming cost V 3 bases and J 5 bases, with 19 bases left between them. DNA for the CDR3: TGTGCCAGCAGTGAGTGGTGGTTAGGTCGAGAGGAGACCCAGTACTTC. Translation gives CASSEWWLGREETQYF.

J is TRBJ2-5 and V is TRBV7-2; 7 bases fit TRBD1. In germline, CDR1 is SGHTA, CDR2 FQGNSA. There are 13 residues in the CDR3. The V segment lost 6 bases and the J segment 2 bases; nucleotides outside the gene matches: 3. CDR3 in amino acids: CASRQGLQETQYF. CDR3 DNA: TGTGCCAGCAGACAGGGGCTTCAAGAGACCCAGTACTTC.

V gene TRBV18 combines with J gene TRBJ1-5; D is perhaps TRBD1 (5 bases). CDR3 length: 15 residues. The germline V and J ends were trimmed by 6 bases and 0 bases, with 12 bases remaining between them. Looked up from germline, CDR1 is KGHSH and CDR2 is LQKENI. DNA of the CDR3: TGTGCCAGCTCCCCCGACAGCAATAGCAATCAGCCCCAGCATTTT. It yields the protein CASSPDSNSNQPQHF. Drawing the rest from reference TRBV18 and TRBJ1-5, the complete variable domain is NAGVMQNPRHLVRRRGQEARLRCSPMKGHSHVYWYRQLPEEGLKFMVYLQKENIIDESGMPKERFSAEFPKEGPSILRIQQVVRGDSAAYFCASSPDSNSNQPQHFGDGTRLSIL.

The chain links TRBV19 to TRBJ2-7; 7 nucleotides align to TRBD2. The CDR3 has 15 amino acids. With 3 bases clipped from V and 2 bases from J, the junction kept 7 bases outside the gene matches. From germline, CDR1 is LNHDA and CDR2 SQIVND (reference sequence). CDR3 nucleotides: TGTGCCAGTAGTATGGGAGGGAGGAGGACCTACGAGCAGTACTTC. As protein: CASSMGGRRTYEQYF.

The V call is TRBV27, the J call TRBJ2-5; 9 positions match TRBD1. Germline values: CDR1 MNHEY, CDR2 SMNVEV (reference sequence). The CDR3 has 15 amino acids. Trimming cost V 5 bases and J 5 bases; bases outside gene matches: 9. CDR3 amino acids: CASSPGTGPGETQYF. DNA for the CDR3: TGTGCCAGCAGTCCTGGGACAGGGCCGGGGGAGACCCAGTACTTC.

The chain employs TRBV28 and TRBJ2-3, with TRBD2 matching over 11 bases. Germline CDR1 reads MDHEN; CDR2 reads SYDVKM. This CDR3 has 15 amino acids. The V gene end was trimmed by 6 bases and the J gene end by 6 bases; junction bases not matched to a gene: 8. The CDR3, as DNA: TGTGCCAGCAGGGTTACTAGCGGGGGCTCGGATACGCAGTATTTT. Protein sequence: CASRVTSGGSDTQYF.

The chain carries TRBV7-8 and TRBJ2-3, with TRBD2 matching 9 bases. The CDR3 sequence is 15 residues long. The trim removed 6 bases at V and 5 bases at J, leaving 9 bases unmatched. Germline lookup yields CDR1 SGHVS and CDR2 FQNEAQ. The CDR3 loop is CASRARAGGLDTQYF. As DNA, the CDR3 is TGTGCCAGCAGGGCGAGGGCGGGAGGGCTAGATACGCAGTATTTT.

V usage is TRBV18 and J usage is TRBJ1-4; D might be TRBD1 (5 bases). The V gene's germline CDR1 is KGHSH and CDR2 LQKENI. The CDR3 is 13 amino acids. V was cut by 3 bases and J by 8 bases, with 10 bases left in between. This CDR3 is CASSPGGWEKLFF. CDR3 DNA: TGTGCCAGCTCACCCGGGGGTTGGGAAAAACTGTTTTTT.

This clone came up once. The chain recombines TRBV19 with TRBJ2-7; 12 nucleotides agree with TRBD2. The CDR3 length is 16 residues. From germline, CDR1 is LNHDA and CDR2 SQIVND (reference sequence). V gave up 5 bases and J gave up 2 bases; unmatched junction bases: 7. CDR3 in DNA: TGTGCCAGTAGTGTAGGATGGACTAGCGGGACCTACGAGCAGTACTTC. It codes for CASSVGWTSGTYEQYF.

This clone has just one count. The CDR3 sequence is CASSPSGRFEQYF. The CDR3 DNA sequence: TGTGCCAGCAGTCCTAGCGGGAGATTCGAGCAGTACTTC. The chain carries TRBV6-6 and TRBJ2-7, with TRBD2 identical over 10 bases. Germline V gives CDR1 MNHNY, CDR2 SVGAGI (reference sequence). V was clipped by 5 bases and J by 6 bases; unmatched bases: 4. The CDR3 has 13 amino acids.

As regards this clone: The junction does not match germline at one end; this may be a read error. This sample also contains other DNA sequences that code for the same CDR3. The gene calls are TRBV28 and TRBJ2-5, with D perhaps given as TRBD1 or TRBD2 (5 bases each). In germline, CDR1 is MDHEN, CDR2 SYDVKM. The CDR3 is made up of 15 amino acids. The DNA for the CDR3 is TGTGCCAGCAGTCCACCCCGAGGGGTGGCGGAGACCCAATACTTC. Protein: CASSPPRGVAETQYF.

This sequence joins TRBV28 and TRBJ2-4, with 9 bases fitting TRBD1. The J segment lost 0 bases and the V segment lost 4 bases, leaving 13 bases of the junction unmatched. Germline assignment: CDR1 MDHEN and CDR2 SYDVKM. This CDR3 is 19 amino acids long. In nucleotides, the CDR3 is TGTGCCAGCAGTTCATGGACAGGGGCCGGATCTATAGCCAAAAACATTCAGTACTTC. Protein sequence: CASSSWTGAGSIAKNIQYF.